This T cell receptor beta chain appears in the sequencing data of a study of blood T cell repertoires in COVID-19. Study as a whole: Some COVID-19 samples were acute and others convalescent; all came from the United States, Italy and Spain.

Cohort 3 donors were reported recovered after two negative PCRs, clearance, or symptom resolution. TCRdb's copy holds only in-frame clones and misses some; the assay was immunoSEQ multiplex PCR. The data hold roughly 500,000 clones, with approximately 90% observed a single time. Germline V CDR1 and CDR2: MRHNA, SNTAGT. Trimming took 4 bases from V and 8 from J, leaving 12 bases between them. The CDR3 totals 13 residues. This sequence was found in a woman in her 40s who had recovered from COVID-19. The source material was PBMCs or T cells enriched from blood (not recorded which). V gene TRBV6-4 combines with J gene TRBJ2-1; D call uncertain. CDR3 in DNA: TGTGCCAGCAGTGTCGAAGGAAGCGATGAGCAGTTCTTC. Its translation: CASSVEGSDEQFF.